This is a list of T cell receptor beta chains from one sample in a study of blood T cells in healthy people across ages. TCRdb independently ran MiXCR on the 5' RACE reads; one entry per CDR3 protein. The sample lists 750,000 to 850,000 distinct CDR3 sequences; approximately 25% were seen once. Another study also made use of these data, one on T cells of mothers and their children.

The sequenced sample consisted of blood. The origin of the receptors is a boy aged 5-17 years in good health. CDR3s include the opening cysteine and the closing phenylalanine or tryptophan. The D gene is left open where the match is weak. Rows may omit the clone size; those that give it use once, few, many or a size class.

v_gene	abundance	j_gene	d_gene	CDR3aa	CDR3nt
TRBV4-1	few	TRBJ2-7	-	CASSQASSSDEQYF	TGCGCCAGCAGCCAAGCTTCGAGTTCGGACGAGCAGTACTTC
TRBV29-1	-	TRBJ2-7	TRBD1	CSVEDPGTASYEQYF	TGCAGCGTTGAAGATCCTGGGACAGCGTCCTACGAGCAGTACTTC
TRBV2	few	TRBJ1-2	-	CASSDYNYGYTF	TGTGCCAGCAGTGACTACAACTATGGCTACACCTTC
TRBV6-1	few	TRBJ2-3	TRBD2	CASKVGGDTDTQYF	TGTGCCAGCAAAGTGGGGGGGGACACAGATACGCAGTATTTT
TRBV29-1	-	TRBJ2-7	TRBD1	CSAEGATYEQYF	TGCAGCGCTGAGGGGGCTACCTACGAGCAGTACTTC
TRBV27	-	TRBJ2-2	TRBD2	CASRPGLAGFNGELFF	TGTGCCAGCAGGCCGGGACTAGCGGGGTTCAACGGGGAGCTGTTTTTT
TRBV15	-	TRBJ2-3	TRBD1	CVTSRVGQGTDTQYF	TGTGTCACCAGCAGAGTCGGACAGGGCACAGATACGCAGTATTTT
TRBV2	few	TRBJ1-2	TRBD1	CAIQGAAYGYTF	TGTGCCATACAGGGGGCTGCCTATGGCTACACCTTC
TRBV12-3/TRBV12-4	few	TRBJ2-7	TRBD2	CASSEPGLAVEQYF	TGTGCCAGCAGTGAGCCGGGACTAGCGGTCGAGCAGTACTTC
TRBV6-5	few	TRBJ2-7	-	CASSRGPDLYEQYF	TGTGCCAGCAGTCGCGGCCCCGACCTATACGAGCAGTACTTC
TRBV29-1	-	TRBJ2-7	TRBD2	CSVGAGVEQYF	TGCAGCGTTGGGGCGGGGGTCGAGCAGTACTTC
TRBV5-1	many	TRBJ2-5	-	CASSLVGLQETQYF	TGTGCCAGCAGCTTAGTGGGTTTACAAGAGACCCAGTACTTC
TRBV29-1	few	TRBJ2-3	TRBD1	CSATRGQGDTQYF	TGCAGCGCCACCAGGGGGCAGGGAGATACGCAGTATTTT
TRBV12-3/TRBV12-4	-	TRBJ2-3	-	CASSDLADTQYF	TGTGCCAGCAGCGACTTGGCGGATACGCAGTATTTT
TRBV29-1	-	TRBJ2-1	-	CSVDFGGAIHEQFF	TGCAGCGTTGATTTCGGGGGTGCCATCCATGAGCAGTTCTTC
TRBV7-2	-	TRBJ2-5	-	CASSVGNPGQETQYF	TGTGCCAGCAGCGTAGGAAACCCGGGACAAGAGACCCAGTACTTC
TRBV4-2	few	TRBJ2-7	-	CASSQDLVSTEQYF	TGTGCCAGCAGCCAAGATCTCGTTAGTACCGAGCAGTACTTC
TRBV7-2	-	TRBJ1-2	-	CASSPQVPGGYTF	TGTGCCAGCAGTCCCCAGGTCCCGGGCGGCTACACCTTC
TRBV5-1	-	TRBJ2-7	-	CASSSWARIVHEQYF	TGCGCCAGCAGCTCATGGGCTCGGATTGTGCACGAGCAGTACTTC
TRBV14	-	TRBJ2-7	-	CASSPRWGSSYEQYF	TGTGCCAGCAGCCCTAGGTGGGGTTCGTCCTACGAGCAGTACTTC
TRBV18	few	TRBJ1-5	TRBD1	CASSLGTGEPQPQHF	TGTGCCAGCTCACTCGGGACAGGGGAACCCCAGCCCCAGCATTTT
TRBV6-1	few	TRBJ1-1	-	CASSETAAFF	TGTGCCAGCAGTGAGACAGCGGCTTTCTTT
TRBV29-1	few	TRBJ2-1	-	CSVEGLGDEQFF	TGCAGCGTTGAAGGACTTGGGGATGAGCAGTTCTTC
TRBV20-1	few	TRBJ2-5	-	CSAEPGLWGSPQETQYF	TGCAGTGCGGAACCGGGACTTTGGGGATCGCCACAAGAGACCCAGTACTTC
TRBV5-5	-	TRBJ2-5	-	CASSSIGPETQYF	TGTGCCAGCAGCTCTATCGGTCCGGAGACCCAGTACTTC
TRBV4-3	-	TRBJ1-3	-	CASSQGSGPGNTIYF	TGCGCCAGCAGCCAAGGCTCCGGGCCTGGAAACACCATATATTTT
TRBV27	few	TRBJ2-1	-	CASSRQAYNEQFF	TGTGCCAGCAGTCGGCAGGCGTACAATGAGCAGTTCTTC
TRBV5-1	-	TRBJ2-7	-	CASSPPTSYEQYF	TGCGCCAGCAGCCCTCCGACCTCCTACGAGCAGTACTTC
TRBV25-1	-	TRBJ1-2	-	CASSGNWGGSGYTF	TGTGCCAGCAGTGGAAACTGGGGGGGGTCTGGCTACACCTTC
TRBV6-6	-	TRBJ2-1	-	CASSSRGSGEQFF	TGTGCCAGCAGTTCCCGAGGGAGTGGTGAGCAGTTCTTC
TRBV20-1	-	TRBJ1-5	TRBD1	CSFQGGNQPQHF	TGCAGTTTCCAGGGGGGCAATCAGCCCCAGCATTTT
TRBV5-1	-	TRBJ2-7	-	CASSLDRVRSSYEQYF	TGCGCCAGCAGCTTGGATCGGGTCCGGAGCTCCTACGAGCAGTACTTC
TRBV28	-	TRBJ2-7	-	CASSRVEQYF	TGTGCCAGCAGCCGTGTGGAGCAGTACTTC
TRBV5-1	few	TRBJ2-7	-	CASSLGPQGIDSSSYEQYF	TGCGCCAGCAGCTTAGGGCCCCAAGGAATTGACTCCAGCTCCTACGAGCAGTACTTC
TRBV20-1	-	TRBJ2-5	-	CSARTSRTDPQGQYF	TGCAGTGCTAGGACCTCCAGGACAGACCCCCAGGGGCAGTACTTC
TRBV7-2	-	TRBJ2-5	TRBD2	CDSSLGRAETQYF	TGTGACAGCAGCCTAGGGAGGGCCGAGACCCAGTACTTC
TRBV28	few	TRBJ2-7	-	CASSLSRRQLKF	TGTGCCAGCAGTTTATCGAGGCGACAGCTTAAATTC
TRBV29-1	many	TRBJ2-3	-	CSVDKATKTSTDTQYF	TGCAGCGTTGATAAGGCGACCAAAACTAGCACAGATACGCAGTATTTT
TRBV7-2	few	TRBJ2-1	-	CASSFLPVVSYNEQFF	TGTGCCAGCAGCTTTCTCCCCGTAGTTTCCTACAATGAGCAGTTCTTC
TRBV20-1	-	TRBJ2-1	-	CSASRGRFSFEDEQFF	TGCAGTGCTAGCAGGGGGAGGTTCTCGTTTGAGGATGAGCAGTTCTTC
TRBV20-1	-	TRBJ2-7	TRBD1	CSATDRLTYEQYF	TGCAGTGCTACGGACAGGCTGACCTACGAGCAGTACTTC
TRBV28	few	TRBJ2-7	-	CASRIPTGPYEQYF	TGTGCCAGCAGAATACCGACCGGGCCCTACGAGCAGTACTTC
TRBV20-1	-	TRBJ2-4	-	CSASLGFSAKNIQYF	TGCAGTGCTAGCCTCGGGTTCTCAGCCAAAAACATTCAGTACTTC
TRBV6-2/TRBV6-3	-	TRBJ2-4	TRBD2	CASSFRDYKNIQYF	TGTGCCAGCAGTTTCCGGGACTACAAAAACATTCAGTACTTC
TRBV6-5	-	TRBJ2-5	-	CASSYFQGGVQETQYF	TGTGCCAGCAGTTACTTCCAGGGGGGGGTACAGGAGACCCAGTACTTC
TRBV20-1	few	TRBJ2-7	TRBD1	CSAGGTGVYEQYF	TGCAGTGCAGGAGGGACAGGGGTTTACGAGCAGTACTTC
TRBV7-8	-	TRBJ1-4	TRBD1	CASSPLQGALTNEKLFF	TGTGCCAGCAGTCCACTACAGGGGGCGTTAACTAATGAAAAACTGTTTTTT
TRBV27	-	TRBJ1-1	-	CASRGQLGTEAFF	TGCGCCAGCAGGGGACAATTGGGCACTGAAGCTTTCTTT
TRBV7-9	-	TRBJ1-2	-	CAYGGSGGFGYTF	TGTGCCTATGGGGGTTCTGGTGGTTTTGGCTACACCTTC
TRBV2	-	TRBJ2-7	-	CASSAGRNFYEQYF	TGTGCCAGCAGCGCGGGACGGAACTTCTACGAGCAGTACTTC
TRBV20-1	few	TRBJ2-1	-	CSAQSPYNEQFF	TGCAGTGCACAAAGCCCCTACAATGAGCAGTTCTTC
TRBV28	-	TRBJ1-2	-	CASSLFRVAGFGYTF	TGTGCCAGCAGTTTATTCAGGGTAGCGGGCTTTGGCTACACCTTC
TRBV29-1	few	TRBJ2-1	-	CSVERAGLRAGRVNDLNEQFF	TGCAGCGTTGAGAGGGCCGGTTTAAGAGCGGGCAGGGTTAATGACCTCAATGAGCAGTTCTTC